The clone carrying this T cell receptor (beta chain) was seen a single time. Its specificity is unknown. This sample is drawn from a study of shared clonotypes between healthy human individuals. For the study at large: The study drew on a couple of women and a few men aged 18 to 49 as donors. Study-wide findings and caveats: Rarefaction revealed incomplete sorted-subset sequencing despite large depth.

It was CD45RO-negative cells, positively selected for CCR7, that made up naive CD8 cells, with terminally differentiated effector memory CD45RA+ cells excluded. Caucasian adults residing in Nashville, Tennessee made up all the donors. Germline V gives CDR1 SGHVS, CDR2 FNYEAQ. Between the trimmed V and J ends, which lost 4 bases and 2 bases, there was a span of 12 bases. CDR3 size: 14 residues. Method: immunoSEQ multiplex PCR; TCRdb's copy keeps in-frame clones and lacks some. The repertoire includes hundreds of thousands of clones, 85% to 95% of them detected once, and approximately 25% sits in the top ten.

Sequencing was carried out using naive CD8+ T cells sorted from blood. J is TRBJ2-7 and V is TRBV7-6; D tentatively reads TRBD1 or TRBD2 (5 bases each). This clonotype originated in a man between 25 and 39 years old in good health. The chain's CDR3 is CASSSGPGTYEQYF. The CDR3 nucleotides are TGTGCCAGCAGCTCGGGGCCCGGCACCTACGAGCAGTACTTC.